Listed here are 32 T cell receptor beta chains from one sample, sequenced in a study of blood T cells in healthy people across ages. It was with a sample-barcoded 5' primer and a J-beta primer mix that a second PCR of roughly 7 to 12 cycles was run. TCRdb itself ran the 5' RACE reads through MiXCR, one entry per CDR3 protein. The data show about 620,000 distinct CDR3 sequences, more than 20% seen once. The sample comprised blood. The receptor set was obtained from a man between 70 and 80 years old in good health.

This clonotype was counted only a few times. The rearrangement uses TRBV2 and TRBJ2-5, with 9 bases fitting TRBD1. The J call may be faulty, since TRBJ2-7 better matches the DNA end. The CDR3 is made up of 14 amino acids. CDR1 is SNHLY and CDR2 is FYNNEI in the germline V gene. The CDR3: CASKPGQGSHEQYF. The CDR3 nucleotides read TGTGCCAGCAAACCGGGACAGGGATCCCACGAGCAGTACTTC.

This clonotype was recorded a few times. The V and J genes are TRBV20-1 and TRBJ1-1, with 8 bases that match TRBD1. Germline values: CDR1 DFQATT, CDR2 SNEGSKA (reference sequence). The J segment lost 6 bases and the V segment lost 1 base, leaving 10 bases of the junction unmatched. The CDR3 contains 15 residues. CDR3 protein: CSARGQDRVISEAFF. CDR3 DNA: TGCAGTGCTAGAGGGCAGGACAGGGTGATCTCTGAAGCTTTCTTT.

This clonotype was observed a few times. The J gene is TRBJ2-7, the V gene TRBV7-8; 7 bases align to TRBD2. V dropped 5 bases and J dropped 9; count of bases not matched to a gene: 13. The CDR3 spans 14 residues. Germline loops: CDR1 SGHVS, CDR2 FQNEAQ. The CDR3 sequence: CASSIDVIAGVQYF. The DNA for the CDR3 is TGTGCCAGCAGCATAGATGTTATTGCGGGAGTGCAGTACTTC.

This clonotype came up a few times. The chain has TRBV6-2 or TRBV6-3 and TRBJ2-4, with 7 bases identical to TRBD1. The CDR3 is made up of 12 amino acids. Trimming took 2 bases from V and 12 from J; bases not matched to a gene: 4. Germline lookup yields CDR1 MNHEY and CDR2 SVGEGT. DNA for the CDR3: TGTGCCAGCAGTTACCCAAGACAGGGTCAGTACTTC. Protein product: CASSYPRQGQYF.

In this sample, this clonotype turned up many times. The chain couples TRBV28 to TRBJ2-4; maybe TRBD2 (6 bases). The CDR3 has 15 residues. The germline gives CDR1 MDHEN, CDR2 SYDVKM. V lost 6 bases to trimming and J lost 1 base, with 13 bases between them. CDR3 bases: TGTGCCAGCAGCACTAGCACGTGGGCCAAAAACATTCAGTACTTC. Amino acids: CASSTSTWAKNIQYF.

V and J are TRBV28 and TRBJ2-3, with 7 bases that match TRBD1. CDR3 length equals 15 residues. J was trimmed by 1 base and V by 6 bases; bases with no gene match: 7. Germline V gene sequence: CDR1 MDHEN, CDR2 SYDVKM. The DNA of the CDR3 is TGTGCCAGCAGCCCCACAGGGGATGGCACAGATACGCAGTATTTT. Translating gives CASSPTGDGTDTQYF.

CDR3 residues: CSAARDGYEQYF. For the CDR3, the DNA is TGCAGTGCCGCCAGGGATGGCTACGAGCAGTACTTC. V is TRBV20-1 and J is TRBJ2-7, with TRBD1 as a possible D gene (5 bases). Trimming took off 6 bases at V and 3 bases at J, with 12 bases between the two ends. Germline V lookup: CDR1 DFQATT, CDR2 SNEGSKA (reference sequence). This CDR3 region has 12 residues.

The chain is built from TRBV20-1 and TRBJ1-2, with 7 nucleotides matching TRBD1. CDR3 length: 13 residues. Germline V gives CDR1 DFQATT, CDR2 SNEGSKA (reference sequence). Germline trimming cut 1 base from V and 3 bases from J; bases unmatched to any gene: 2. CDR3: CSARVTGDYGYTF. For the CDR3, the DNA is TGCAGTGCTAGAGTTACAGGGGACTATGGCTACACCTTC.

In this sample, this clonotype turned up a few times. The V gene is TRBV5-1, the J gene TRBJ2-3; 7 bases agree with TRBD2. V was pared by 0 bases and J by 3 bases, with 7 bases of the junction left unmatched. Germline CDR1 and CDR2: SGHRS and YFSETQ. The CDR3 runs 16 residues. CDR3 amino acids: CASSLAGLQRTDTQYF. DNA of the CDR3: TGCGCCAGCAGCTTGGCGGGACTACAAAGGACAGATACGCAGTATTTT.

This chain uses TRBV12-3 or TRBV12-4 with TRBJ2-6, with TRBD2 as a possible D gene (5 bases). CDR3 length: 17 amino acids. V dropped 1 base and J dropped 4 bases, with 14 bases sitting between them. The CDR3 reads CASSLGIGVSGANVLTF. In nucleotides, the CDR3 is TGTGCCAGCAGTTTAGGGATCGGGGTCTCCGGGGCCAACGTCCTGACTTTC.

The V call is TRBV2, the J call TRBJ2-5, with D unclear. The CDR3 runs 12 residues. From germline, CDR1 is SNHLY and CDR2 FYNNEI. The germline V and J ends were trimmed by 8 bases and 1 base, with 8 bases remaining between them. The CDR3 region is CASAKVQETQYF. The CDR3 DNA reads TGTGCCAGCGCAAAGGTCCAAGAGACCCAGTACTTC. The variable domain in full, with the rest retrieved from reference TRBV2 and TRBJ2-5, is EPEVTQTPSHQVTQMGQEVILRCVPISNHLYFYWYRQILGQKVEFLVSFYNNEISEKSEIFDDQFSVERPDGSNFTLKIRSTKLEDSAMYFCASAKVQETQYFGPGTRLLVL.

This clonotype has just a few counts. This chain links TRBV11-2 with TRBJ1-5, with TRBD1 matching over 7 bases. This CDR3 region has 12 residues. Trimming took 5 bases from V and 10 from J; bases not matched to a gene: 5. Germline loops: CDR1 SGHAT, CDR2 FQNNGV. CDR3 DNA: TGTGCCAGCAGCCCTAGACAGGGCCCCCAGCATTTT. The encoded protein is CASSPRQGPQHF.

The chain uses TRBV3-1 and TRBJ2-1, with 10 bases identical to TRBD1. The tail of the sequence fits TRBJ2-7 better, so the J call may be wrong. Per germline, CDR1 LGHDT and CDR2 YNNKEL (reference sequence). The CDR3 spans 15 residues. The CDR3 sequence: CASSHSDRGLDEQYF. The CDR3, as DNA: TGTGCCAGCAGCCACAGCGACAGGGGGCTCGACGAGCAGTACTTC.

This clonotype was picked up a small number of times. This rearrangement joins TRBV5-1 to TRBJ2-7, with a tentative D call TRBD2 (6 bases). The CDR3 length is 14 residues. V shed 0 bases and J shed 4 bases, with 11 bases lying between them. Germline values: CDR1 SGHRS, CDR2 YFSETQ. Here the CDR3 DNA reads TGCGCCAGCAGCTTGGCGGCGGGAAGATACGAGCAGTACTTC. This translates into CASSLAAGRYEQYF.

This clonotype was counted only a few times. CDR3 sequence reads: CASSNPYNEQFF. CDR3 sequence (DNA): TGTGCCAGCAGTAACCCATACAATGAGCAGTTCTTC. This sequence joins TRBV6-2 or TRBV6-3 and TRBJ2-5; D gene uncertain. The J call could be wrong; TRBJ2-1 is a better fit for the DNA end. Germline CDR1 and CDR2: MNHEY and SVGEGT. The CDR3 length is 12 residues.

The chain recombines TRBV6-5 with TRBJ2-1, with 7 bases that match TRBD2. V trimming: 1 base; J trimming: 3 bases; junction bases outside the gene matches: 3. Per the germline V gene, CDR1 is MNHEY and CDR2 is SVGAGI. The length of the CDR3 is 15 residues. CDR3 residues: CASSYYLAGYNEQFF. CDR3 DNA sequence: TGTGCCAGCAGTTACTACTTAGCGGGCTACAATGAGCAGTTCTTC.

A word on this clonotype: A read error is possible here, since a much larger clone lies one base away. The chain uses TRBV29-1 and TRBJ1-2; 7 bases map to TRBD1. CDR3 length: 13 amino acids. Germline V gene lookup returns CDR1 SQVTM and CDR2 ANQGSEA. This CDR3 is CSVEEGANYGYAF. The DNA for the CDR3 is TGCAGCGTTGAGGAGGGGGCTAACTATGGCTACGCCTTC.

The chain has TRBV7-8 and TRBJ1-4; D unclear. Germline V gene lookup returns CDR1 SGHVS and CDR2 FQNEAQ. V was clipped by 5 bases and J by 4 bases, with 8 bases between them. The CDR3 length is 13 residues. CDR3: CASSRRVNEKLFF. The CDR3 bases are TGTGCCAGCAGCCGACGGGTTAATGAAAAACTGTTTTTT.

The V gene is TRBV28, the J gene TRBJ2-5, with D possibly being TRBD2 (5 bases). The germline V gene has CDR1 MDHEN and CDR2 SYDVKM. The CDR3 covers 18 residues. V was pared by 7 bases and J by 5 bases, with 29 bases between. CDR3 sequence (DNA): TGTGCCAGCACTCACCCAGGCCCCGGACTCGCCGGGGAGGAGACCCAGTACTTC. Amino acid sequence: CASTHPGPGLAGEETQYF. Drawing the rest from reference TRBV28 and TRBJ2-5, the complete variable domain is DVKVTQSSRYLVKRTGEKVFLECVQDMDHENMFWYRQDPGLGLRLIYFSYDVKMKEKGDIPEGYSVSREKKERFSLILESASTNQTSMYLCASTHPGPGLAGEETQYFGPGTRLLVL.

The J gene is TRBJ2-7, the V gene TRBV3-1, with D hard to call. V lost 0 bases and J lost 5, with 8 bases in between. Germline CDR1 LGHDT, CDR2 YNNKEL (reference sequence). The CDR3 is 13 residues long. The CDR3 coding sequence is TGTGCCAGCAGCCAAGACGGCCCCAACGAGCAGTACTTC. Translated: CASSQDGPNEQYF.

The chain employs TRBV24-1 and TRBJ2-5; 10 nucleotides agree with TRBD1. The better agreement between TRBJ2-7 and the DNA end casts doubt on the J call. Looked up from germline, CDR1 is KGHDR and CDR2 is SFDVKD. The CDR3 is 17 residues long. The CDR3, as DNA: TGTGCCACCAGCGAAGTGACAGGGGGCGTTCTGGCTCACGAGCAGTACTTC. Amino acid sequence: CATSEVTGGVLAHEQYF.

This clonotype has just a few counts. This chain joins TRBV20-1 and TRBJ2-5, with D possibly matching TRBD2 (6 bases). Germline V gives CDR1 DFQATT, CDR2 SNEGSKA (reference sequence). V lost 3 bases and J 5 bases, leaving 13 bases between the germline ends. CDR3 size: 13 residues. CDR3 in DNA: TGCAGTGCTAGGGCCGGGACTGGTGAGACCCAGTACTTC. It yields the protein CSARAGTGETQYF.

The chain employs TRBV5-1 and TRBJ2-7, with 9 bases aligning to TRBD1. This CDR3 contains 15 residues. With V trimmed by 4 bases and J by 2 bases, 7 bases remained unmatched. The germline V gene encodes CDR1 SGHRS and CDR2 YFSETQ. This chain's CDR3 is CASSKAGTGPYEQYF. CDR3 DNA sequence: TGCGCCAGCAGCAAAGCCGGGACAGGGCCCTACGAGCAGTACTTC.

This clonotype has a handful of counts. The rearrangement joins TRBV28 to TRBJ2-5, with 7 bases fitting TRBD1. The J call may be in error: the DNA end matches TRBJ2-7 better. The CDR3 sequence is 13 residues long. In germline, CDR1 is MDHEN, CDR2 SYDVKM. The chain's CDR3 is CASSLWTGHEQYF. The CDR3 DNA is TGTGCCAGCAGTTTATGGACAGGGCACGAGCAGTACTTC.

This clonotype was detected only a few times. V is TRBV20-1 and J is TRBJ2-7; 8 bases agree with TRBD1. V was clipped by 5 bases and J by 1 base; unmatched bases: 7. CDR1 DFQATT and CDR2 SNEGSKA come from the germline V gene (reference sequence). This CDR3 has 14 residues. The CDR3: CSAETGAKSYEQYF. The CDR3 DNA sequence: TGCAGTGCTGAGACAGGGGCGAAATCCTACGAGCAGTACTTC.

This clonotype was seen only a few times. This chain links TRBV20-1 with TRBJ2-1; 8 bases map to TRBD2. This CDR3 has 15 residues. Per germline, CDR1 DFQATT and CDR2 SNEGSKA (reference sequence). J gave up 8 bases and V 0 bases, and 9 bases lay outside the gene matches. The CDR3 nucleotides are TGCAGTGCTAGAGATCCCAGCGGGAGTGCCTATGAGCAGTTCTTC. This sequence encodes CSARDPSGSAYEQFF.

This clonotype was observed at least ten times. V usage is TRBV2 and J usage is TRBJ1-5; D gene unclear. The V end was cut by 5 bases, the J end by 3 bases, with 11 bases between. Germline CDR1 is SNHLY and CDR2 is FYNNEI. The CDR3 runs to 14 residues. CDR3 bases: TGTGCCAGCAGTTGGACCCAGAACAATCAGCCCCAGCATTTT. This encodes CASSWTQNNQPQHF.

In this sample, this clonotype turned up a few times. A much more abundant neighbour one base away suggests this may be a read error. This CDR3 is missing its conserved last phenylalanine or tryptophan, likely due to a read error. The chain recombines TRBV2 with TRBJ2-7; D is unresolved. The DNA end is more similar to TRBJ2-5, so the J call may be wrong. Germline CDR1 reads SNHLY; CDR2 reads FYNNEI. This CDR3 has 14 amino acids. CDR3 bases: TGTGCCAGCAGATGGACGCAGAACCAAGAGACCCAGTACTCC. The encoded protein is CASRWTQNQETQYS.

This clonotype was counted only a few times. The rearrangement links TRBV4-1 to TRBJ2-3, with D possibly being TRBD2 (5 bases). V gave up 4 bases and J gave up 0 bases, with 17 bases separating them. Germline CDR1 reads MGHRA; CDR2 reads YSYEKL. This CDR3 is 17 amino acids long. CDR3 residues: CASSPVRGRISTDTQYF. The DNA for the CDR3 is TGCGCCAGCAGCCCAGTCCGCGGGCGGATTAGCACAGATACGCAGTATTTT.

At least ten counts were recorded for this clonotype. The chain employs TRBV11-2 and TRBJ1-2; D gene unclear. Trimming left V 5 bases short and J 4 bases short, with 14 bases between. Germline V gives CDR1 SGHAT, CDR2 FQNNGV. This CDR3 has 14 residues. This CDR3 reads CASSTLTVSYGYTF. The CDR3 nucleotides are TGTGCCAGCAGCACCCTGACGGTATCCTATGGCTACACCTTC.

This chain uses TRBV12-3 or TRBV12-4 with TRBJ2-2, with a possible D match to TRBD1 (6 bases). The CDR3 extends over 15 amino acids. The V end lost 6 bases, the J end lost 7 bases, and 18 bases lay between the germline ends. The CDR3 nucleotides read TGTGCCAGCAGCTTGCCGGGGACAAGAGGCGGGGAGCTGTTTTTT. Its protein is CASSLPGTRGGELFF.

This clonotype came up a few times. V usage is TRBV11-2 and J usage is TRBJ2-4; 7 bases align to TRBD1. CDR1 SGHAT and CDR2 FQNNGV come from the germline V gene. V was clipped by 4 bases and J by 9 bases; unmatched bases: 12. This CDR3 is built from 15 residues. Here the CDR3 DNA reads TGTGCCAGCAGCTACCCCTCGACAGGGAACGTCATTCAGTACTTC. It yields the protein CASSYPSTGNVIQYF.